This T cell receptor beta chain was recorded in a study of T cell changes during pregnancy in multiple sclerosis (dated 2019 in TCRdb). Notes on the research overall: The study looked at changes in the T cell repertoire across pregnancy in women with multiple sclerosis.

The junction shows trimming of 6 bases on V and 2 bases on J, plus 10 bases between the germline ends. The CDR3 has 13 amino acids, counting the end cysteine and phenylalanine. The only DNA kept is the CDR3, 39 bases in frame from the first base. The germline V gene encodes CDR1 SGHTA and CDR2 FQGTGA. The library was produced with the immunoSEQ multiplex PCR assay. Drawn from immuneACCESS, this table holds only the in-frame rearrangements with V and J called that TCRdb kept. Clones are partly lost; checked studies trace under half to an unresolved V gene and leave the rest unexplained. For this sample there are 55,000 to 70,000 clones; 90% appear just once. Around 2% of the sample belongs to the ten largest clones. For this clone: The antigen it recognizes is unknown. No base quality values were provided; no much bigger clone lies one nucleotide off.

The chain uses TRBV7-3 and TRBJ1-2; the D region possibly corresponds to TRBD1 (5 bases align). The sequencing used peripheral blood, collected in the first trimester of pregnancy. This receptor was taken from a female donor in good health, enrolled as a control in a pregnancy study. The nucleotides are TGTGCCAGCAGTTCCCAGGGCAACTATGGCTACACCTTC. This codes for CASSSQGNYGYTF.